This TCR beta chain was captured by sequencing in a study of CD8 T cells in ankylosing spondylitis. Broader study findings: Certain motif variants had earlier been reported in reactive arthritis synovial fluid and blood. Several highly homologous variants formed a TCR beta motif that appeared characteristic of ankylosing spondylitis blood. The authors found the disease-linked clones to be CD8+ and relatively rare in peripheral blood.

Quantitative barcoded 5'-RACE was used to prepare TCR beta libraries. TCRdb re-called the 5' RACE reads with MiXCR, one entry per CDR3 protein. The sample has under 55,000 distinct CDR3 sequences; about 7% are singletons. This clonotype was seen many times. Its antigen is unidentified. The source of this sequence is a female donor with ankylosing spondylitis or in good health (not recorded which). The sequencing input was blood, either unsorted or a sorted T cell fraction (not recorded which).

The CDR3 nucleotides read TGTGCCAGCAGCCAATCCGACAGGCCCACTGAAGCTTTCTTT. Translation: CASSQSDRPTEAFF. The chain employs TRBV3-1 and TRBJ1-1, with D possibly matching TRBD1 (6 bases). Germline-derived CDR1 and CDR2 are LGHDT and YNNKEL (reference sequence). This CDR3 is built from 14 residues. The V end was cut by 2 bases, the J end by 4 bases, with 11 bases between.